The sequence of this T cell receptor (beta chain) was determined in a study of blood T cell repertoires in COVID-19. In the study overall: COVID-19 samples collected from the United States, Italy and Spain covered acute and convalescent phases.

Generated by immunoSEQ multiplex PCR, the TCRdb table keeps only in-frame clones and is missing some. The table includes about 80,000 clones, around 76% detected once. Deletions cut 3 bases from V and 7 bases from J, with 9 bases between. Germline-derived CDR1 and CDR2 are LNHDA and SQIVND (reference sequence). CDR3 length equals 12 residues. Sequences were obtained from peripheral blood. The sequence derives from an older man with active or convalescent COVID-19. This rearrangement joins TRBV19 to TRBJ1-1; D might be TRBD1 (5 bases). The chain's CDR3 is CASSMNRFEAFF. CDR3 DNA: TGTGCCAGTAGTATGAACAGGTTTGAAGCTTTCTTT.